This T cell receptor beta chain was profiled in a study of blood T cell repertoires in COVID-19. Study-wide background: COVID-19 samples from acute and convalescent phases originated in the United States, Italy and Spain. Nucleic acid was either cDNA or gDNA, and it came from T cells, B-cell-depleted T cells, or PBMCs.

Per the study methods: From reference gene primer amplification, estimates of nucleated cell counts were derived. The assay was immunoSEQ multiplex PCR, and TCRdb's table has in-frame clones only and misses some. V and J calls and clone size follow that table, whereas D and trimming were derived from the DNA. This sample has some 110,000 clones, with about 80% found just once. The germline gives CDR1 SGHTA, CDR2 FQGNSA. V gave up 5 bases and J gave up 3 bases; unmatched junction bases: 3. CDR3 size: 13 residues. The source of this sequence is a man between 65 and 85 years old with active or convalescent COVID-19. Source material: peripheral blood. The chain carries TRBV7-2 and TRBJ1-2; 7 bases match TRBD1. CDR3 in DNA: TGTGCCAGCAGCCTAGGGGGCTACTATGGCTACACCTTC. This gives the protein CASSLGGYYGYTF.